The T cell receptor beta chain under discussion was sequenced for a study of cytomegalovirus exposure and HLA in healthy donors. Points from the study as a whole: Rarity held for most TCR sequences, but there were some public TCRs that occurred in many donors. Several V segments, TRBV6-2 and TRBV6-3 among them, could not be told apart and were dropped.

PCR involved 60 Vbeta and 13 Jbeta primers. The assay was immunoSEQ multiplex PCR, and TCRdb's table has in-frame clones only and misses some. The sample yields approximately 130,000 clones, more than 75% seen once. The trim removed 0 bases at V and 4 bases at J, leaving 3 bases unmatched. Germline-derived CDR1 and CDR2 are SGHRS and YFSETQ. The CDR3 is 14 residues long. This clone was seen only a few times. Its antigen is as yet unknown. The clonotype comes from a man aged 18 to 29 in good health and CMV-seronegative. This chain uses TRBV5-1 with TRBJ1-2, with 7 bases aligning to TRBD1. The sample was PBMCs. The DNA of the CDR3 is TGCGCCAGCAGCTTGGACAGGGGTGGCTATGGCTACACCTTC. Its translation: CASSLDRGGYGYTF.